This TCR beta chain was profiled in a study of blood T cell repertoires in COVID-19. Looking at the study overall: The United States, Italy and Spain were the sources of the acute and convalescent COVID-19 samples. T cells, B-cell-depleted T cells, or PBMCs provided the cDNA or gDNA that served as material.

V shed 4 bases, J shed 6 bases, and the junction held 7 bases outside the gene matches. Germline lookup yields CDR1 SGHDT and CDR2 YYEEEE. The CDR3 has 15 residues. Methods used by the authors: Amplification of reference gene primers was used by the study to estimate nucleated cell counts. TCRdb's copy holds only in-frame clones and misses some; the assay was immunoSEQ multiplex PCR. Clonal size and the V and J genes are those of that table, whereas D and trimming came from the DNA. The sample shows roughly 22,000 clones, approximately 78% of them seen only once. This chain connects TRBV5-6 to TRBJ2-1, with 10 nucleotides matching TRBD1. This sequence originates from a human donor in a cohort sampled during active COVID-19. The source material was peripheral blood. CDR3 residues: CASSTGQGSLNEQFF. DNA of the CDR3: TGTGCCAGCAGCACGGGACAGGGGTCCCTCAATGAGCAGTTCTTC.